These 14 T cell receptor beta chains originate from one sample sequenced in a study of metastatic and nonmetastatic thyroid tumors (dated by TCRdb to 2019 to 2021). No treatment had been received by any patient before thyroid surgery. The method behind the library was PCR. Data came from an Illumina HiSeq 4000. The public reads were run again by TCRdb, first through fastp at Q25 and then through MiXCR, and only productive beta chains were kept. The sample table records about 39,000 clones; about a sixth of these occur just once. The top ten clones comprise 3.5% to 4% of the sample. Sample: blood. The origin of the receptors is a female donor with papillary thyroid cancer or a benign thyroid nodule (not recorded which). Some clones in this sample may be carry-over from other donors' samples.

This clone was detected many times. Here the CDR3 reads CASSLGAWGANVLTF. DNA of the CDR3: TGTGCCAGCAGTTTGGGGGCATGGGGGGCCAACGTCCTGACTTTC. The chain couples TRBV28 to TRBJ2-6, with D tentatively TRBD1 (6 bases). The CDR3 totals 15 residues. With 3 bases removed from V and 4 bases from J, the gap between germline ends came to 10 bases. CDR1 is MDHEN and CDR2 is SYDVKM in the germline V gene. The entire variable domain, with the rest obtained from reference TRBV28 and TRBJ2-6, is as follows: DVKVTQSSRYLVKRTGEKVFLECVQDMDHENMFWYRQDPGLGLRLIYFSYDVKMKEKGDIPEGYSVSREKKERFSLILESASTNQTSMYLCASSLGAWGANVLTFGAGSRLTVL.

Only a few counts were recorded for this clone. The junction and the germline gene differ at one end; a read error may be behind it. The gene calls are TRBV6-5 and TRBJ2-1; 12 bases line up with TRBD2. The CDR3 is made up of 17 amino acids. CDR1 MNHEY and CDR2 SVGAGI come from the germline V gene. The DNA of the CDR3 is TGTGCCACGCGGAGACTAGCGGGAGAAACGTCCTACAATGATCAGTTCTTC. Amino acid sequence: CATRRLAGETSYNDQFF.

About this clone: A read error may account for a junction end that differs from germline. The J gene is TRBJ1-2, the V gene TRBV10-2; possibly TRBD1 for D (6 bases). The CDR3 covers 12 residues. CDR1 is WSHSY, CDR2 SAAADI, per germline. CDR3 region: CANSQQGGCYTF. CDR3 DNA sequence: TGCGCCAACAGTCAACAGGGAGGCTGCTACACCTTC.

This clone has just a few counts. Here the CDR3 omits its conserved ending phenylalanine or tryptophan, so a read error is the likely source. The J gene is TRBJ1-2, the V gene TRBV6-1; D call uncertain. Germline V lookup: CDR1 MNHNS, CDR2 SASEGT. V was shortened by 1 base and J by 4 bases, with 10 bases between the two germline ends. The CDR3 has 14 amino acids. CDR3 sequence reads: CASSEGSGSYGYTS. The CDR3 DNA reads TGTGCCAGCAGTGAAGGATCCGGAAGCTATGGCTACACCTCC.

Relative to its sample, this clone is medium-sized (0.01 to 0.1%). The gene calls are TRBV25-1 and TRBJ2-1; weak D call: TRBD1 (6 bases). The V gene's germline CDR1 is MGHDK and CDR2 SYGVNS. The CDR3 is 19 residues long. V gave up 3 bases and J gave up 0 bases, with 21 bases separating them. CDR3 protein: CASSEPPATGPSSYNEQFF. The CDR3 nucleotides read TGTGCCAGCAGTGAGCCACCCGCTACAGGGCCCAGCTCCTACAATGAGCAGTTCTTC.

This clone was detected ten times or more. The CDR3 sequence: CASSARDMSYEQYF. The CDR3 DNA reads TGTGCCAGCAGTGCCCGGGACATGTCCTACGAGCAGTACTTC. The V call is TRBV6-1, the J call TRBJ2-7, with TRBD1 as a possible D gene (6 bases). Trimming left V 4 bases short and J 1 base short, with 11 bases between. This CDR3 is built from 14 residues. Germline CDR1 MNHNS, CDR2 SASEGT.

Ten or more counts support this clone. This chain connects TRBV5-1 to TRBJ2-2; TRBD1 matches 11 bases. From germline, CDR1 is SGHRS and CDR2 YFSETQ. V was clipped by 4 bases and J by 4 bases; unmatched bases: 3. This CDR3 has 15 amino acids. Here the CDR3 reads CASSLGTGGTGELFF. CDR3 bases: TGCGCCAGCAGCCTAGGGACAGGGGGCACCGGGGAGCTGTTTTTT.

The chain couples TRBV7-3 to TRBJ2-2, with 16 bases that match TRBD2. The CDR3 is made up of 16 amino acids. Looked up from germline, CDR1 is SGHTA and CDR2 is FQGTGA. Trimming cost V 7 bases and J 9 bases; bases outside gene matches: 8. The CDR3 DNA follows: TGTGCCAGCATCCTGGGACTAGCGGGAGGGCCCTGGGAGCTGTTTTTT. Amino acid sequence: CASILGLAGGPWELFF.

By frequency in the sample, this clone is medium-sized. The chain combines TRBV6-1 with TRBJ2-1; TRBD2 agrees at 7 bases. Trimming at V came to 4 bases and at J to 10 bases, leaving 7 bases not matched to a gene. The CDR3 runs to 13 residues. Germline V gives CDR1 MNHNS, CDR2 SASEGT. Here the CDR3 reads CASSGRLASEQFF. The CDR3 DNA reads TGTGCCAGCAGTGGGCGACTAGCCAGCGAGCAGTTCTTC.

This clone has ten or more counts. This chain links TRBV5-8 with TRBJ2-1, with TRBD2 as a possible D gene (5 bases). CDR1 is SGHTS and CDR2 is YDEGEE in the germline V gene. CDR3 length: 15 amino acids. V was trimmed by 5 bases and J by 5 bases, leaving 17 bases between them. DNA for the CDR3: TGTGCCAGCAGAGTAGGAGGAACACTGCACAATGAGCAGTTCTTC. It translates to CASRVGGTLHNEQFF.

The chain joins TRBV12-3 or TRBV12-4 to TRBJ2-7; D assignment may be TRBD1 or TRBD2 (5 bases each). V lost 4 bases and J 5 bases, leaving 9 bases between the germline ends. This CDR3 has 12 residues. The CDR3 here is CASSSEGNEQYF. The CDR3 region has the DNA TGTGCCAGCAGTTCTGAGGGGAACGAGCAGTACTTC.

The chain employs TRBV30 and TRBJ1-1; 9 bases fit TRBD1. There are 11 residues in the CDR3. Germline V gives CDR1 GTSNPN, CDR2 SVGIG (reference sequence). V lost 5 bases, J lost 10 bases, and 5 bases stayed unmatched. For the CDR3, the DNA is TGTGCCTGGGGGACAGGGATGAGAGCTTTCTTT. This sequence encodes CAWGTGMRAFF. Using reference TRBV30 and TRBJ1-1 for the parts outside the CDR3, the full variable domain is SQTIHQWPATLVQPVGSPLSLECTVEGTSNPNLYWYRQAAGRGLQLLFYSVGIGQISSEVPQNLSASRPQDRQFILSSKKLLLSDSGFYLCAWGTGMRAFFGQGTRLTVV.

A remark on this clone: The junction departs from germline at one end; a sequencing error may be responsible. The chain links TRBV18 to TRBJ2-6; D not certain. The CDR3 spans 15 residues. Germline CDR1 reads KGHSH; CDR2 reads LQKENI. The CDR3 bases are TGTGCCAGCTCACCACCGGTCGCTGGGTCCAACGTCCTGACTTTC. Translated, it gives CASSPPVAGSNVLTF.

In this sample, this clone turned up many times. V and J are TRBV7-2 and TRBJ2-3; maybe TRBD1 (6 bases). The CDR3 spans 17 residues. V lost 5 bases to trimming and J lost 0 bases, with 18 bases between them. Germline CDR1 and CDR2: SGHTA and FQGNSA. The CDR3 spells CASSLTLFGTSTDTQYF. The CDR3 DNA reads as TGTGCCAGCAGCCTAACCCTATTTGGGACAAGCACAGATACGCAGTATTTT.